This entry lists 28 T cell receptor beta chains sequenced from one sample in a study of blood T cells in healthy people across ages. PCR was performed a second time for roughly 7 to 12 cycles using a sample-barcoded 5' primer and a J-beta primer mix. One entry per CDR3 protein, called by TCRdb with MiXCR from the 5' RACE reads. Of some 550,000 distinct CDR3 sequences in the sample, 47% were seen once. Sequenced: blood. These receptors originate from a man older than 75 in good health.

This chain links TRBV12-3 or TRBV12-4 with TRBJ2-4, with D possibly TRBD1 on 5 matching bases. V was trimmed by 5 bases and J by 13 bases, leaving 18 bases between them. This CDR3 is built from 13 residues. In DNA, the CDR3 is TGTGCCAGCAGTCTAAAAGGGGCTCATGAGCAGTACTTC. Translation: CASSLKGAHEQYF.

In DNA form, the CDR3 reads TGCGCCAGCAGCTCGGAACAGGGTCTCGAAGCTTTCTTT. Encoded protein: CASSSEQGLEAFF. The chain couples TRBV5-1 to TRBJ1-1; the D gene is possibly TRBD1 (6 bases). The CDR3 spans 13 residues. V was shortened by 3 bases and J by 8 bases, with 14 bases between the two germline ends. Per germline, CDR1 SGHRS and CDR2 YFSETQ.

V usage is TRBV20-1 and J usage is TRBJ2-5; D is possibly TRBD1 (7 bases). Germline-derived CDR1 and CDR2 are DFQATT and SNEGSKA (reference sequence). The CDR3 extends over 15 amino acids. The V and J ends lost 1 base and 5 bases respectively, with 17 bases between them. DNA of the CDR3: TGCAGTGCTAGAGGACAGGGAGGAACCTGGGAGACCCAGTACTTC. This sequence encodes CSARGQGGTWETQYF.

This chain uses TRBV7-2 with TRBJ1-4; TRBD1 matches 7 bases. This CDR3 has 16 residues. In germline, CDR1 is SGHTA, CDR2 FQGNSA. Losses at the gene ends were 6 bases for V and 7 bases for J; bases not matched to a gene: 14. The CDR3 protein is CASSLAPTGEVEKLFF. The DNA of the CDR3 is TGTGCCAGCAGTCTAGCCCCCACAGGGGAGGTTGAAAAACTGTTTTTT.

V usage is TRBV15 and J usage is TRBJ2-1; 7 bases line up with TRBD1. The length of the CDR3 is 15 residues. Germline V CDR1 and CDR2: LNHNV, YYDKDF (reference sequence). J was trimmed by 1 base and V by 5 bases; bases with no gene match: 5. The CDR3 region has the DNA TGTGCCACCAGCCCCCGACAGGGATCCTACAATGAGCAGTTCTTC. It yields the protein CATSPRQGSYNEQFF.

The rearrangement uses TRBV10-3 and TRBJ1-1, with TRBD1 matching 8 bases. Germline loops: CDR1 ENHRY, CDR2 SYGVKD. The CDR3 runs to 15 residues. J was trimmed by 1 base and V by 3 bases; bases with no gene match: 4. CDR3 loop: CAISERTGRNTEAFF. The CDR3 nucleotides read TGTGCCATCAGTGAAAGGACAGGGAGGAACACTGAAGCTTTCTTT.

This chain connects TRBV6-1 to TRBJ2-2, with 9 bases that match TRBD1. There are 18 residues in the CDR3. CDR1 MNHNS and CDR2 SASEGT come from the germline V gene. J lost 5 bases, V lost 6 bases, and 16 bases had no gene match. The CDR3 loop reads CASRIRGQGSPGTGELFF. Written as DNA, the CDR3 is TGTGCCAGCAGGATTCGAGGACAGGGGTCGCCGGGGACCGGGGAGCTGTTTTTT.

V gene TRBV12-3 or TRBV12-4 combines with J gene TRBJ1-6; D gene ambiguous. Trimming took off 4 bases at V and 8 bases at J, with 12 bases between the two ends. The CDR3 runs 14 residues. The CDR3 DNA reads as TGTGCCAGCAGTTCCCGGATAAACTATTCACCCCTCCACTTT. This sequence encodes CASSSRINYSPLHF.

This chain links TRBV6-6 with TRBJ2-3, with a possible D match to TRBD2 (6 bases). Looked up from germline, CDR1 is MNHNY and CDR2 is SVGAGI (reference sequence). The CDR3 runs 16 residues. The V end was cut by 0 bases, the J end by 0 bases, with 10 bases between. This chain's CDR3 is CASSYSSGTSTDTQYF. CDR3 nucleotide sequence: TGTGCCAGCAGTTACTCTAGCGGAACTAGCACAGATACGCAGTATTTT.

Remarks on this clonotype: One junction end does not reproduce the germline sequence, and a read error may be involved. The V gene is TRBV9, the J gene TRBJ2-7; 7 nucleotides align to TRBD2. The J call may be faulty, since TRBJ2-5 better matches the DNA end. The germline V gene has CDR1 SGDLS and CDR2 YYNGEE. The CDR3 loop spans 17 amino acids. The chain's CDR3 is CAGSSRRGGPIGETQYF. For the CDR3, the DNA is TGTGCCGGCAGCTCTAGACGGGGAGGGCCGATTGGAGAGACCCAGTACTTC.

This clonotype was seen many times. The CDR3 protein is CASSPWTRNPYEQYF. CDR3 in DNA: TGTGCCAGCAGCCCTTGGACTAGGAACCCCTACGAGCAGTACTTC. V is TRBV7-9 and J is TRBJ2-7; 7 nucleotides align to TRBD2. This CDR3 has 15 residues. V shed 5 bases, J shed 2 bases, and the junction held 9 bases outside the gene matches. Germline V CDR1 and CDR2: SEHNR, FQNEAQ (reference sequence).

The chain joins TRBV7-9 to TRBJ2-1, with 14 bases matching TRBD2. The germline CDR1 and CDR2 sequences are SEHNR and FQNEAQ (reference sequence). CDR3 size: 20 residues. The junction had 10 bases not matched to a gene; V was cut back by 1 base and J by 2 bases. In DNA form, the CDR3 reads TGTGCCAGCAGCTTAGGGGGGGGGACTAGCGGGAGAAGCGCCTACAATGAGCAGTTCTTC. Its protein product is CASSLGGGTSGRSAYNEQFF.

This clonotype appeared a few times. The chain carries TRBV27 and TRBJ2-4; possible D gene TRBD1, 5 bases. The CDR3 consists of 15 residues. The germline V and J ends were trimmed by 2 bases and 10 bases, with 18 bases remaining between them. From germline, CDR1 is MNHEY and CDR2 SMNVEV (reference sequence). CDR3 residues: CASSLDAATGRIQYF. CDR3 nucleotide sequence: TGTGCCAGCAGTTTAGATGCGGCAACAGGCCGAATTCAGTACTTC.

The chain couples TRBV7-2 to TRBJ2-1; 11 nucleotides match TRBD2. From germline, CDR1 is SGHTA and CDR2 FQGNSA. Trimming removed 4 bases from V and 7 bases from J; junction bases left unmatched: 12. The CDR3 totals 17 residues. The CDR3 protein is CASSSTSGKFQGNEQFF. In DNA form, the CDR3 reads TGTGCCAGCAGCTCGACTAGCGGGAAATTCCAGGGTAATGAGCAGTTCTTC.

This clonotype was picked up one time. The rearrangement links TRBV6-5 to TRBJ1-2; 7 bases are a match to TRBD1. The CDR3 totals 14 residues. The trim removed 5 bases at V and 8 bases at J, leaving 11 bases unmatched. Germline CDR1 reads MNHEY; CDR2 reads SVGAGI. The CDR3 DNA sequence: TGTGCCAGCAGTCAGCAGGGACAGAGTGACGGCTACACCTTC. This codes for CASSQQGQSDGYTF.

This clonotype turned up a few times. The chain links TRBV20-1 to TRBJ2-3, with D possibly matching TRBD2 (6 bases). The V and J ends lost 5 bases and 0 bases respectively, with 15 bases between them. The CDR3 spans 15 residues. Germline values: CDR1 DFQATT, CDR2 SNEGSKA (reference sequence). Written as DNA, the CDR3 is TGCAGTGCTGGCGGGATGTTGGGGAGCACAGATACGCAGTATTTT. Translated, it gives CSAGGMLGSTDTQYF.

This chain uses TRBV28 with TRBJ2-5; tentatively, D is TRBD1 or TRBD2 (5 bases each). Germline loops: CDR1 MDHEN, CDR2 SYDVKM. With 8 bases removed from V and 13 bases from J, the gap between germline ends came to 14 bases. The CDR3 runs 10 residues. As DNA, the CDR3 is TGTGCCAGCCTGGGGGTCTCCCTGTACTTC. Translated, it gives CASLGVSLYF.

Concerning this clonotype: A read error may explain this, as a much larger clone is one base away. The chain recombines TRBV6-6 with TRBJ1-6; unclear D gene. Germline CDR1 reads MNHNY; CDR2 reads SVGAGI (reference sequence). This CDR3 has 16 residues. CDR3 in amino acids: CAGSYSSERDGSPLHF. The CDR3 DNA follows: TGTGCCGGCAGTTACTCCTCTGAGAGAGATGGGTCACCCCTCCACTTT.

The rearrangement links TRBV11-2 to TRBJ1-6; D is perhaps TRBD1 (6 bases). Germline loops: CDR1 SGHAT, CDR2 FQNNGV. Trimming removed 6 bases at V and 0 bases at J, with 15 bases between. The CDR3 length is 17 residues. The CDR3 DNA reads as TGTGCCAGCAGAGGACAGCCTGTCAGCTCCTATAATTCACCCCTCCACTTT. It translates to CASRGQPVSSYNSPLHF.

Note on this clonotype: This sequence may be a read error, since a much larger clone differs from it by one base. The rearrangement joins TRBV7-2 to TRBJ2-3; the D gene is possibly TRBD1 (5 bases). The CDR3 is 14 amino acids. Trimming removed 5 bases at V and 5 bases at J, with 14 bases between. Looked up from germline, CDR1 is SGHTA and CDR2 is FQGNSA. The CDR3 sequence: CASSPSWGIDTQYF. As DNA, the CDR3 is TGTGCCAGCAGCCCGTCCTGGGGCATAGATACGCAGTATTTT.

In this sample, this clonotype turned up many times. The chain combines TRBV7-9 with TRBJ2-7, with D possibly matching TRBD2 (6 bases). With 0 bases removed from V and 3 bases from J, the gap between germline ends came to 6 bases. This CDR3 is built from 13 residues. Germline CDR1 reads SEHNR; CDR2 reads FQNEAQ (reference sequence). In DNA, the CDR3 is TGTGCCAGCAGCTTAGCGGGAGGCTACGAGCAGTACTTC. Translation gives CASSLAGGYEQYF.

The CDR3, as DNA: TGCAGTGCTGAGAGGGGGAGAGGTGGCAATCAGCCCCAGCATTTT. Its translation is CSAERGRGGNQPQHF. This chain uses TRBV20-1 with TRBJ1-5; D perhaps matches TRBD1 (6 bases). Germline assignment: CDR1 DFQATT and CDR2 SNEGSKA (reference sequence). The ends were cut back, 5 bases at V and 2 bases at J, with 16 bases in the middle. CDR3 length equals 15 residues.

The chain joins TRBV10-3 to TRBJ1-1, with D maybe TRBD1 (5 bases). The CDR3 is made up of 12 amino acids. CDR1 and CDR2 (germline): ENHRY, SYGVKD. The CDR3 here is CVIGPGDAEAFF. The CDR3 region has the DNA TGTGTCATAGGGCCGGGGGACGCTGAAGCTTTCTTT.

The chain has TRBV29-1 and TRBJ1-2; D call uncertain. This CDR3 has 13 amino acids. CDR1 is SQVTM and CDR2 is ANQGSEA in the germline V gene. The V end lost 3 bases, the J end lost 5 bases, and 13 bases lay between the germline ends. CDR3 sequence (DNA): TGCAGCGTTGAGTCCGAGGGCAGGTATGGCTACACCTTC. Its protein product is CSVESEGRYGYTF. The full variable domain, rest sourced from reference TRBV29-1 and TRBJ1-2, is SAVISQKPSRDICQRGTSLTIQCQVDSQVTMMFWYRQQPGQSLTLIATANQGSEATYESGFVIDKFPISRPNLTFSTLTVSNMSPEDSSIYLCSVESEGRYGYTFGSGTRLTVV.

The gene calls are TRBV7-2 and TRBJ2-1; 11 positions agree with TRBD2. The ends lost 3 bases at V and 2 bases at J; junction bases unmatched: 6. The CDR3 runs 17 residues. Germline V lookup: CDR1 SGHTA, CDR2 FQGNSA. Written as DNA, the CDR3 is TGTGCCAGCAGCTTCTTAGCGGGGGGGCCCGCCTACAATGAGCAGTTCTTC. Protein sequence: CASSFLAGGPAYNEQFF.

The chain combines TRBV7-2 with TRBJ2-5, with D possibly being TRBD1 or TRBD2 (6 bases each). Per the germline V gene, CDR1 is SGHTA and CDR2 is FQGNSA. The CDR3 runs to 15 residues. The V gene lost 1 base and the J gene lost 9 bases, with 18 bases spanning the gap. CDR3 DNA sequence: TGTGCCAGCAGCTTAGTTCGGGGGCGCTTTGGGCCCCAGTACTTC. It yields the protein CASSLVRGRFGPQYF.

This chain connects TRBV7-9 to TRBJ2-1; 8 bases line up with TRBD2. This CDR3 comprises 16 residues. Per the germline V gene, CDR1 is SEHNR and CDR2 is FQNEAQ (reference sequence). V gave up 4 bases and J gave up 4 bases; unmatched junction bases: 9. In DNA form, the CDR3 reads TGTGCCAGCAGCTCGTTCCTAGCGGGTATATACAATGAGCAGTTCTTC. Protein product: CASSSFLAGIYNEQFF.

The chain joins TRBV20-1 to TRBJ2-3; 9 nucleotides line up with TRBD2. CDR3 length: 16 residues. With 6 bases clipped from V and 0 bases from J, the junction kept 10 bases outside the gene matches. Germline lookup yields CDR1 DFQATT and CDR2 SNEGSKA (reference sequence). Here the CDR3 reads CSATGLAYSSTDTQYF. In DNA, the CDR3 is TGCAGTGCGACGGGACTAGCATACTCTAGCACAGATACGCAGTATTTT.